The 32 T cell receptor beta chains given below trace back to one sample, sequenced in a study of blood T cells in healthy people across ages (dated by TCRdb to between 2015 and 2016). Receptors were amplified or captured by 5' RACE. Sequencer: Illumina HiSeq 2500. A second PCR of 7 to 11 cycles was performed with a sample-barcoded 5' primer and a J-beta primer mix. The public reads were reanalyzed by TCRdb: fastp trimming at Q25, MiXCR alignment, in-frame beta chains only. Each record represents a unique CDR3 protein, reported with the most common genes and DNA among its rows. This sample lists hundreds of thousands of distinct CDR3 sequences; around 45% were detected once. In total, the top ten clones hold around 21% of the sample. The material sequenced was blood. All receptors come from a man aged 60 to 69 in good health.

This clonotype has just a few counts. The rearrangement uses TRBV4-3 and TRBJ1-2; 9 positions agree with TRBD1. The CDR3 has 16 amino acids. With V trimmed by 0 bases and J by 8 bases, 10 bases remained unmatched. Germline V gene data show CDR1 as LGHNA and CDR2 as YSLEER. CDR3 bases: TGCGCCAGCAGCCAAGATTGGACAGGGGCAGGGGGCGGCTACACCTTC. It is translated as CASSQDWTGAGGGYTF.

The chain links TRBV4-1 to TRBJ1-2; D is perhaps TRBD1 (5 bases). The CDR3 consists of 15 residues. CDR1 and CDR2 (germline): MGHRA, YSYEKL. V was shortened by 1 base and J by 4 bases, with 13 bases between the two germline ends. The CDR3 region is CASSQGDGALYGYTF. The CDR3 DNA is TGCGCCAGCAGCCAAGGGGACGGGGCACTCTATGGCTACACCTTC.

This chain connects TRBV28 to TRBJ2-5; perhaps TRBD1 as D (6 bases). From germline, CDR1 is MDHEN and CDR2 SYDVKM. The V gene lost 7 bases and the J gene lost 3 bases, with 12 bases spanning the gap. The CDR3 contains 13 residues. The CDR3: CASTPNREETQYF. The CDR3 region has the DNA TGTGCCAGCACCCCGAACAGGGAAGAGACCCAGTACTTC. The whole variable domain, remainder taken from reference TRBV28 and TRBJ2-5, is DVKVTQSSRYLVKRTGEKVFLECVQDMDHENMFWYRQDPGLGLRLIYFSYDVKMKEKGDIPEGYSVSREKKERFSLILESASTNQTSMYLCASTPNREETQYFGPGTRLLVL.

The chain carries TRBV20-1 and TRBJ1-6; 9 bases are a match to TRBD1. The CDR3 runs to 17 residues. CDR1 and CDR2 (germline): DFQATT, SNEGSKA (reference sequence). With V trimmed by 0 bases and J by 2 bases, 5 bases remained unmatched. The CDR3 sequence is CSARDLGDRAYNSPLHF. CDR3 DNA sequence: TGCAGTGCTAGAGATTTGGGGGACAGGGCCTATAATTCACCCCTCCACTTT.

This clonotype appeared a few times. The chain is built from TRBV11-2 and TRBJ2-7; 8 positions agree with TRBD1. CDR1 is SGHAT, CDR2 FQNNGV, per germline. The V gene end was trimmed by 5 bases and the J gene end by 4 bases; junction bases not matched to a gene: 10. The CDR3 covers 15 residues. The CDR3 nucleotides read TGTGCCAGCAGCATCGGGACAGGAGCGGGTTACGAGCAGTACTTC. Translated: CASSIGTGAGYEQYF.

The V call is TRBV4-3, the J call TRBJ2-4; D may be TRBD1 (7 bases). CDR1 and CDR2 (germline): LGHNA, YSLEER. Trimming left V 3 bases short and J 13 bases short, with 19 bases between. The CDR3 is 14 residues long. CDR3 sequence: CASSQAGQMREQYF. CDR3 nucleotides: TGCGCCAGCAGCCAGGCGGGACAGATGAGGGAGCAGTACTTC.

This chain uses TRBV9 with TRBJ2-1, with 8 nucleotides matching TRBD2. This CDR3 is 17 amino acids long. Germline V lookup: CDR1 SGDLS, CDR2 YYNGEE. V lost 0 bases and J lost 0; bases outside the gene matches: 5. In nucleotides, the CDR3 is TGTGCCAGCAGCGTAGCTGTGAGCGGGGGCTCCTACAATGAGCAGTTCTTC. Translating gives CASSVAVSGGSYNEQFF. The full variable domain, completed using reference TRBV9 and TRBJ2-1, is DSGVTQTPKHLITATGQRVTLRCSPRSGDLSVYWYQQSLDQGLQFLIQYYNGEERAKGNILERFSAQQFPDLHSELNLSSLELGDSALYFCASSVAVSGGSYNEQFFGPGTRLTVL.

Of note for this clonotype: Compared with germline, one end of the junction differs, possibly owing to a read error. The V and J genes are TRBV6-2 or TRBV6-3 and TRBJ2-1; TRBD2 is a possible D gene (6 bases). The length of the CDR3 is 22 residues. Germline V lookup: CDR1 MNHEY, CDR2 SVGEGT. As DNA, the CDR3 is TGTGCCAGCAGTTACTCGACAGATCGGGGGTCCTACCCAACCCGCTCCTACACTGAGCAGTTCTTC. Its translation is CASSYSTDRGSYPTRSYTEQFF.

The J gene is TRBJ2-5, the V gene TRBV6-1, with TRBD2 identical over 7 bases. The DNA end lines up better with TRBJ2-7; the J call may be wrong. Germline V CDR1 and CDR2: MNHNS, SASEGT. The CDR3 spans 14 residues. CDR3 amino acids: CASSDKGRGTEQYF. The CDR3 coding sequence is TGTGCCAGCAGTGATAAGGGGCGGGGGACCGAGCAGTACTTC.

The V and J genes are TRBV4-1 and TRBJ2-7, with D tentatively TRBD1 (5 bases). Trimming left V 0 bases short and J 0 bases short, with 15 bases between. Germline V gene lookup returns CDR1 MGHRA and CDR2 YSYEKL. This CDR3 region has 17 residues. The CDR3 is CASSQDSAGLSSYEQYF. The CDR3 DNA reads as TGCGCCAGCAGCCAAGATTCGGCAGGGCTTAGCTCCTACGAGCAGTACTTC.

The V gene is TRBV20-1, the J gene TRBJ1-2; the match to TRBD1 covers 8 bases. J gave up 8 bases and V 6 bases, and 17 bases lay outside the gene matches. The CDR3 consists of 15 residues. Germline V gene sequence: CDR1 DFQATT, CDR2 SNEGSKA (reference sequence). The CDR3 here is CSAPPRQGLRGGYTF. The CDR3 coding sequence is TGCAGTGCCCCGCCCAGACAGGGGTTAAGAGGCGGCTACACCTTC.

This clonotype was counted between two and nine times. V is TRBV6-1 and J is TRBJ2-5; D possibly corresponds to TRBD2 (6 bases). This CDR3 region has 14 residues. The V and J ends lost 5 bases and 11 bases respectively, with 21 bases between them. Germline assignment: CDR1 MNHNS and CDR2 SASEGT. CDR3 nucleotides: TGTGCCAGCAGTACAACCGGGACTGGCTACGGGCAGTACTTC. Amino acids: CASSTTGTGYGQYF.

Many counts were recorded for this clonotype. The chain joins TRBV21-1 to TRBJ2-5; TRBD1, the D gene given by the table, was not confirmed from the DNA. TRBV21-1 corresponds to a pseudogene. The CDR3 extends over 16 amino acids. CDR3 sequence: CASSKEGTGLQETQYF. The CDR3 DNA reads TGTGCCAGCAGCAAAGAAGGAACAGGCCTACAAGAGACCCAGTACTTC.

The gene calls are TRBV7-8 and TRBJ2-5, with D tentatively TRBD2 (6 bases). Judging by the DNA end, TRBJ2-7 fits better; the J call may be wrong. Looked up from germline, CDR1 is SGHVS and CDR2 is FQNEAQ. CDR3 length equals 15 residues. This chain's CDR3 is CASSSIRGRRGEQYF. The CDR3 DNA is TGTGCCAGCAGCTCTATAAGGGGCCGGCGGGGCGAGCAGTACTTC.

This rearrangement joins TRBV3-1 to TRBJ2-5; the D is unclear. V was trimmed by 1 base and J by 2 bases, leaving 11 bases between them. There are 15 residues in the CDR3. Germline V gene sequence: CDR1 LGHDT, CDR2 YNNKEL (reference sequence). The CDR3 DNA is TGTGCCAGCAGCCAAGGGGTGGGCCCACAAGAGACCCAGTACTTC. Translation: CASSQGVGPQETQYF.

There are a few counts of this clonotype. The chain combines TRBV7-6 with TRBJ2-7; TRBD2 is a possible D gene (7 bases). Trimming took 2 bases from V and 5 from J, leaving 13 bases between them. There are 14 residues in the CDR3. Germline V gene data show CDR1 as SGHVS and CDR2 as FNYEAQ. The CDR3 region has the DNA TGTGCCAGCAGCTTAAGGGGGGGGGCCGACGAGCAGTACTTC. Encoded protein: CASSLRGGADEQYF.

The J gene is TRBJ2-7, the V gene TRBV3-1, with TRBD1 identical over 8 bases. The J call may be wrong; the DNA end is better matched by TRBJ2-5. This CDR3 is built from 12 residues. The V gene's germline CDR1 is LGHDT and CDR2 YNNKEL (reference sequence). The CDR3 region has the DNA TGTGCCAGCGTGGACAGGGTGGAGACCCAGTACTTC. Protein: CASVDRVETQYF.

The rearrangement uses TRBV20-1 and TRBJ2-1; 13 positions agree with TRBD2. Unmatched junction bases numbered 22, after V lost 0 bases and J lost 8 bases. Germline V gives CDR1 DFQATT, CDR2 SNEGSKA (reference sequence). This CDR3 comprises 21 residues. The CDR3 loop is CSARDAGETSGGAGSWDEQFF. The CDR3 nucleotides are TGCAGTGCTAGAGATGCTGGGGAAACTAGCGGGGGGGCAGGGTCGTGGGATGAGCAGTTCTTC.

The chain uses TRBV6-2 or TRBV6-3 and TRBJ2-7; no clear D. The J call may be in error: the DNA end matches TRBJ2-4 better. There are 15 residues in the CDR3. Looked up from germline, CDR1 is MNHEY and CDR2 is SVGEGT. In DNA, the CDR3 is TGTGCCAGCAGTGATGAACTTCTAGCCAAAAACATTCAGTACTTC. It yields the protein CASSDELLAKNIQYF.

The J gene is TRBJ1-1, the V gene TRBV5-1; a weak D match, TRBD1 (5 bases). CDR3 length equals 15 residues. Germline V gene data show CDR1 as SGHRS and CDR2 as YFSETQ. V was trimmed by 1 base and J by 5 bases, leaving 15 bases between them. CDR3 nucleotides: TGCGCCAGCAGCTTGAATGGGGGTCTGAGGACTGAAGCTTTCTTT. Protein product: CASSLNGGLRTEAFF. Using reference TRBV5-1 and TRBJ1-1 for the parts outside the CDR3, the full variable domain is KAGVTQTPRYLIKTRGQQVTLSCSPISGHRSVSWYQQTPGQGLQFLFEYFSETQRNKGNFPGRFSGRQFSNSRSEMNVSTLELGDSALYLCASSLNGGLRTEAFFGQGTRLTVV.

This clonotype was seen a few times. This rearrangement joins TRBV29-1 to TRBJ1-2; D gene unclear. Germline CDR1 reads SQVTM; CDR2 reads ANQGSEA. Trimming shortened V by 0 bases and J by 6 bases, and 2 bases separated the two germline ends. The CDR3 totals 10 residues. The CDR3 loop is CSVEDHGYTF. The CDR3 DNA sequence: TGCAGCGTTGAAGACCATGGCTACACCTTC.

The chain recombines TRBV9 with TRBJ1-1, with 7 bases identical to TRBD1. V lost 5 bases, J lost 7 bases, and 11 bases stayed unmatched. CDR1 SGDLS and CDR2 YYNGEE come from the germline V gene. This CDR3 region has 14 residues. The CDR3, as DNA: TGTGCCAGCAGTTTCTTAACAGGGGCGGGTGAAGCTTTCTTT. This sequence encodes CASSFLTGAGEAFF.

This clonotype was detected only a few times. The V call is TRBV20-1, the J call TRBJ2-7; the match to TRBD2 covers 9 bases. Germline-derived CDR1 and CDR2 are DFQATT and SNEGSKA (reference sequence). This CDR3 is 14 amino acids long. V lost 1 base and J lost 1; bases outside the gene matches: 2. CDR3 sequence: CSARGGGASYEQYF. The DNA for the CDR3 is TGCAGTGCTAGAGGCGGGGGGGCATCCTACGAGCAGTACTTC.

The V and J genes are TRBV27 and TRBJ2-1, with TRBD1 identical over 8 bases. J gave up 6 bases and V 4 bases, and 14 bases lay outside the gene matches. Germline V gene sequence: CDR1 MNHEY, CDR2 SMNVEV (reference sequence). This CDR3 is 17 amino acids long. CDR3 loop: CASSWSLRTGLSNEQFF. The CDR3 DNA reads TGTGCCAGCAGTTGGTCTCTCAGGACAGGGCTTAGCAATGAGCAGTTCTTC.

This clonotype was picked up a small number of times. The chain joins TRBV9 to TRBJ2-7, with 10 bases identical to TRBD1. Germline CDR1 and CDR2: SGDLS and YYNGEE. Losses at the gene ends were 3 bases for V and 5 bases for J; bases not matched to a gene: 5. CDR3 length equals 14 residues. CDR3 protein: CASSADRGFHEQYF. CDR3 DNA sequence: TGTGCCAGCAGCGCGGACAGGGGGTTCCACGAGCAGTACTTC.

This clonotype was detected only a few times. The genes are TRBV7-9 and TRBJ2-1, with D perhaps matching TRBD2 (6 bases). V was shortened by 5 bases and J by 9 bases, with 11 bases between the two germline ends. The CDR3 extends over 12 amino acids. From germline, CDR1 is SEHNR and CDR2 FQNEAQ (reference sequence). In nucleotides, the CDR3 is TGTGCCAGCAGCCCACTGGGGGGTGAGCAGTTCTTC. It encodes CASSPLGGEQFF.

This rearrangement joins TRBV15 to TRBJ2-4, with D uncertain. V dropped 0 bases and J dropped 0 bases, with 12 bases sitting between them. CDR1 and CDR2 (germline): LNHNV, YYDKDF (reference sequence). This CDR3 has 17 residues. Here the CDR3 reads CATSRDLTVLAKNIQYF. The DNA for the CDR3 is TGTGCCACCAGCAGAGATCTTACAGTTCTAGCCAAAAACATTCAGTACTTC. Looking up the rest from reference TRBV15 and TRBJ2-4 gives the full variable domain: DAMVIQNPRYQVTQFGKPVTLSCSQTLNHNVMYWYQQKSSQAPKLLFHYYDKDFNNEADTPDNFQSRRPNTSFCFLDIRSPGLGDTAMYLCATSRDLTVLAKNIQYFGAGTRLSVL.

V gene TRBV7-8 combines with J gene TRBJ1-1; D is uncertain. Trimming removed 2 bases at V and 1 base at J, with 11 bases between. Germline values: CDR1 SGHVS, CDR2 FQNEAQ. CDR3 length: 15 residues. CDR3 nucleotide sequence: TGTGCCAGCAGCTTACAACAGACACCGAACACTGAAGCTTTCTTT. Protein: CASSLQQTPNTEAFF.

The chain is built from TRBV27 and TRBJ2-7, with a possible D match to TRBD1 (5 bases). CDR1 and CDR2 (germline): MNHEY, SMNVEV (reference sequence). CDR3 length equals 14 residues. The ends were cut back, 0 bases at V and 3 bases at J, with 9 bases in the middle. The chain's CDR3 is CASSLSNQGYEQYF. The CDR3 bases are TGTGCCAGCAGTTTATCAAACCAGGGCTACGAGCAGTACTTC.

The V call is TRBV7-7, the J call TRBJ2-2; D remains unclear. Trimming removed 2 bases at V and 2 bases at J, with 6 bases between. The CDR3 runs 14 residues. The germline V gene encodes CDR1 SSHAT and CDR2 FNYEAQ (reference sequence). CDR3 amino acids: CASSLSENTGELFF. The CDR3, as DNA: TGTGCCAGCAGCTTATCCGAAAACACCGGGGAGCTGTTTTTT.

Notes on this clonotype: A much larger clonotype is one base distant, so this may be a read error. This chain links TRBV20-1 with TRBJ1-2; D possibly corresponds to TRBD1 (6 bases). V gave up 5 bases and J gave up 1 base, with 14 bases separating them. This CDR3 is built from 14 residues. The V gene's germline CDR1 is DFQATT and CDR2 SNEGSKA (reference sequence). The chain's CDR3 is CSADPVQGNYGYTF. CDR3 nucleotide sequence: TGCAGTGCTGACCCGGTACAGGGTAACTATGGCTACACCTTC.

CDR3 in amino acids: CSVLGIETQYF. For the CDR3, the DNA is TGCAGTGTACTTGGGATAGAGACCCAGTACTTC. The chain links TRBV20-1 to TRBJ2-5; D gene ambiguous. CDR1 is DFQATT and CDR2 is SNEGSKA in the germline V gene (reference sequence). The CDR3 is 11 amino acids. With 7 bases removed from V and 4 bases from J, the gap between germline ends came to 10 bases.